The 6 T cell receptor beta chains presented below share a single source sample, sequenced in a study of a mutant IDH1 vaccine in newly diagnosed glioma. Profiling relied on immunoSEQ multiplex PCR, and the TCRdb table lists in-frame clones only, not all of them. The data hold 50,000 to 60,000 clones, with more than 70% observed a single time. Time point meaning: week 5, during vaccination. In the vaccine, a single dose held 300 ug of the mutant IDH1 20-mer peptide, along with topical imiquimod. Their cognate antigens are unknown. This specimen consisted of PBMCs, obtained from a glioma patient whose treatment included an IDH1 peptide vaccine. The receptor source for this set is a man in his fifties or sixties with glioma.

V is TRBV9 and J is TRBJ1-2; D might be TRBD1 (5 bases). V was trimmed by 0 bases and J by 4 bases, leaving 7 bases between them. CDR1 and CDR2 (germline): SGDLS, YYNGEE. The CDR3 consists of 13 residues. The CDR3 region is CASSVGGIYGYTF. The DNA for the CDR3 is TGTGCCAGCAGCGTAGGGGGGATCTATGGCTACACCTTC.

The genes are TRBV18 and TRBJ2-1; TRBD2 agrees at 8 bases. CDR1 is KGHSH, CDR2 LQKENI, per germline. Germline trimming cut 5 bases from V and 4 bases from J; bases unmatched to any gene: 7. The length of the CDR3 is 15 residues. CDR3 amino acids: CASSSRGALYNEQFF. The CDR3 bases are TGTGCCAGCTCATCGCGGGGGGCCCTATACAATGAGCAGTTCTTC. Together with reference TRBV18 and TRBJ2-1, the CDR3 gives the full variable domain: NAGVMQNPRHLVRRRGQEARLRCSPMKGHSHVYWYRQLPEEGLKFMVYLQKENIIDESGMPKERFSAEFPKEGPSILRIQQVVRGDSAAYFCASSSRGALYNEQFFGPGTRLTVL.

The chain carries TRBV9 and TRBJ1-4; 10 nucleotides agree with TRBD1. Germline V gene data show CDR1 as SGDLS and CDR2 as YYNGEE. J was trimmed by 7 bases and V by 3 bases; bases with no gene match: 6. The CDR3 spans 15 residues. The chain's CDR3 is CASSERQGAGEKLFF. CDR3 DNA sequence: TGTGCCAGCAGCGAACGACAGGGGGCAGGTGAAAAACTGTTTTTT.

This rearrangement joins TRBV18 to TRBJ2-1, with 8 nucleotides matching TRBD2. This CDR3 contains 16 residues. The trim removed 0 bases at V and 2 bases at J, leaving 3 bases unmatched. Germline CDR1 is KGHSH and CDR2 is LQKENI. The CDR3 region has the DNA TGTGCCAGCTCACCACCTGGCGGGGGGACCTACAATGAGCAGTTCTTC. Protein product: CASSPPGGGTYNEQFF.

This clone was counted once. CDR3 bases: TGTGCCAGCAGCAGGGACAGGGGAAACACTGAAGCTTTCTTT. Protein: CASSRDRGNTEAFF. This chain connects TRBV6-5 to TRBJ1-1; 10 nucleotides line up with TRBD1. Germline CDR1 reads MNHEY; CDR2 reads SVGAGI. Losses at the gene ends were 6 bases for V and 2 bases for J; bases not matched to a gene: 3. This CDR3 spans 14 amino acids.

In this sample, this clone turned up once. The chain is built from TRBV30 and TRBJ1-5; no definite D call. V was shortened by 5 bases and J by 0 bases, with 11 bases between the two germline ends. Germline CDR1 reads GTSNPN; CDR2 reads SVGIG (reference sequence). There are 14 residues in the CDR3. The CDR3 bases are TGTGCCTGGCAACCGCGTTATAGCAATCAGCCCCAGCATTTT. Its protein is CAWQPRYSNQPQHF.